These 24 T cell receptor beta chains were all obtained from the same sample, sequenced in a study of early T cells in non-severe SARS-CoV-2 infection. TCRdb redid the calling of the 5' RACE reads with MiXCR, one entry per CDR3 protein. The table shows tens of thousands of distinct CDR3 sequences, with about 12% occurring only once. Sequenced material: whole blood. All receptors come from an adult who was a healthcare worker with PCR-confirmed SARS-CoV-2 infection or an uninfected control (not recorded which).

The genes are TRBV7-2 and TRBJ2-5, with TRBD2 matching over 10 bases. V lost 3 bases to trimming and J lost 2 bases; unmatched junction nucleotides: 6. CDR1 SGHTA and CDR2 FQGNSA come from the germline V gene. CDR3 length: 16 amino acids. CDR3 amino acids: CASSFGLAVKQETQYF. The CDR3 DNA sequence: TGTGCCAGCAGCTTCGGACTAGCGGTCAAACAAGAGACCCAGTACTTC.

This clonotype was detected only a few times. The CDR3 loop reads CASSARHGTGSYYGYTF. The CDR3 coding sequence is TGTGCCAGCAGTGCGCGACACGGGACAGGGTCGTACTATGGCTACACCTTC. The chain couples TRBV6-1 to TRBJ1-2; TRBD1 agrees at 9 bases. CDR3 size: 17 residues. Germline CDR1 and CDR2: MNHNS and SASEGT. V lost 4 bases, J lost 3 bases, and 12 bases stayed unmatched.

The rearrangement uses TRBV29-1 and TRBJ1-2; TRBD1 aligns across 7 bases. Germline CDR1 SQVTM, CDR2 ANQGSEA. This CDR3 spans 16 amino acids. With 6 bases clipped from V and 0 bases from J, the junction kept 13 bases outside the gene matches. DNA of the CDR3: TGCAGCGTACACGGGACAGAAGGGGCGGCTAACTATGGCTACACCTTC. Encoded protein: CSVHGTEGAANYGYTF.

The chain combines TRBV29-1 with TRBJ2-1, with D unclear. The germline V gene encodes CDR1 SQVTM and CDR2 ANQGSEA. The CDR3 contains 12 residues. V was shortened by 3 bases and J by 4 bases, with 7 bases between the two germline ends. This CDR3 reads CSVDLRYNEQFF. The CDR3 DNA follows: TGCAGCGTTGATTTGCGGTACAATGAGCAGTTCTTC.

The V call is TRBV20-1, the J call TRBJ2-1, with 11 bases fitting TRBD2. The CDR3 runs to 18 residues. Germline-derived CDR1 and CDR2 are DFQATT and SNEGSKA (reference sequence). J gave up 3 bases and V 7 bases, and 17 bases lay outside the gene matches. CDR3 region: CSVPTSGAPRYGYNEQFF. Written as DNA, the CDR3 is TGCAGTGTCCCGACTAGCGGGGCCCCAAGGTACGGCTACAATGAGCAGTTCTTC.

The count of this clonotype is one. CDR3 in amino acids: CASKQGSTDTQYF. In DNA, the CDR3 is TGTGCCAGCAAACAGGGAAGCACAGATACGCAGTATTTT. V is TRBV7-3 and J is TRBJ2-3; a possible D gene is TRBD1 (6 bases). Trimming took 7 bases from V and 0 from J, leaving 8 bases between them. This CDR3 is 13 amino acids long. Germline-derived CDR1 and CDR2 are SGHTA and FQGTGA.

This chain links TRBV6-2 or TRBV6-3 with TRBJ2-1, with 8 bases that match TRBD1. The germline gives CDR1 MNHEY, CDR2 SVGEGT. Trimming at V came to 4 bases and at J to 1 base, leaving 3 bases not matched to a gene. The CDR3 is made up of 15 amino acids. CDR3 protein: CASSSRDRSYNEQFF. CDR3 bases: TGTGCCAGCAGTTCCCGGGACAGGTCCTACAATGAGCAGTTCTTC.

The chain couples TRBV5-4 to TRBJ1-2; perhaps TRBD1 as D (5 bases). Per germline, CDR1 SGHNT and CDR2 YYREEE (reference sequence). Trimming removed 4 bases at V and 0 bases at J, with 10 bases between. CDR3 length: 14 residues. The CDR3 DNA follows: TGTGCCAGCAGCGTCACAGGAGCTAACTATGGCTACACCTTC. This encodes CASSVTGANYGYTF.

CDR3 sequence reads: CASSLQGETQYF. The CDR3 DNA is TGCGCCAGCAGCTTACAGGGAGAGACCCAGTACTTC. The rearrangement links TRBV5-1 to TRBJ2-5; D might be TRBD1 (6 bases). Germline CDR1 and CDR2: SGHRS and YFSETQ. The CDR3 consists of 12 residues. V dropped 2 bases and J dropped 4 bases, with 6 bases sitting between them.

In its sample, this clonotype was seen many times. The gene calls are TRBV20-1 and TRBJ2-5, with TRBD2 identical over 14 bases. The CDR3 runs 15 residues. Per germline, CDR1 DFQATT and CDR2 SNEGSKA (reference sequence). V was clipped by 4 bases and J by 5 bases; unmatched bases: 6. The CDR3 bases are TGCAGTGCTACCGGGACTAGCGGGAGTGGTGAGACCCAGTACTTC. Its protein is CSATGTSGSGETQYF.

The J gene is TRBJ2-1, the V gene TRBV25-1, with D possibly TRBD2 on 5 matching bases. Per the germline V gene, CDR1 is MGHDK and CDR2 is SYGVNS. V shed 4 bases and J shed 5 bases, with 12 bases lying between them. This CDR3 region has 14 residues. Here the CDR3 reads CASSAMTTNNEQFF. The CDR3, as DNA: TGTGCCAGCAGTGCCATGACTACCAACAATGAGCAGTTCTTC.

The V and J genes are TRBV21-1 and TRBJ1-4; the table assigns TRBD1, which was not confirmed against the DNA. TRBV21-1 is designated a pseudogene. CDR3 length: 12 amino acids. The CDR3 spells CASIQGYEKLFF. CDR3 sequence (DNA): TGTGCCAGCATTCAGGGGTATGAAAAACTGTTTTTT.

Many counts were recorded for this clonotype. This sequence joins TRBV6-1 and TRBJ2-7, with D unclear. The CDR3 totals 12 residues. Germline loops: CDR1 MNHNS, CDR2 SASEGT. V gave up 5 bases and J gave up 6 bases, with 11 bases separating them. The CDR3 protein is CASSPNVVEQYF. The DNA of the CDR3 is TGTGCCAGCAGTCCGAATGTGGTCGAGCAGTACTTC.

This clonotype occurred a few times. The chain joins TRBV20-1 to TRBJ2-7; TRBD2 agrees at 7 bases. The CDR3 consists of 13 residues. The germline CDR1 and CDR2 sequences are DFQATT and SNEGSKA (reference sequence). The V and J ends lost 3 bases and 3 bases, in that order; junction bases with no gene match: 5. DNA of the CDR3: TGCAGTGCTAGCCTAGCGGATAACTACGAGCAGTACTTC. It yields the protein CSASLADNYEQYF.

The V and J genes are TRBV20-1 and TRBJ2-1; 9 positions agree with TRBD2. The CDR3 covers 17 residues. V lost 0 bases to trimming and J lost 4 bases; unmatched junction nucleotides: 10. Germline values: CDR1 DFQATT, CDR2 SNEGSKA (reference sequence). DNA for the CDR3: TGCAGTGCTAGAGATCTGGTTAGCGGGAGACCATACAATGAGCAGTTCTTC. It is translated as CSARDLVSGRPYNEQFF.

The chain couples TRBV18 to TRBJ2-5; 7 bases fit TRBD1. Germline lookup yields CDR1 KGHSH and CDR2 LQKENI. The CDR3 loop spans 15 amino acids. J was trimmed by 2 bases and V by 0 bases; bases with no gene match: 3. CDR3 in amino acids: CASSPPTGQQETQYF. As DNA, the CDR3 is TGTGCCAGCTCACCACCGACAGGGCAACAAGAGACCCAGTACTTC.

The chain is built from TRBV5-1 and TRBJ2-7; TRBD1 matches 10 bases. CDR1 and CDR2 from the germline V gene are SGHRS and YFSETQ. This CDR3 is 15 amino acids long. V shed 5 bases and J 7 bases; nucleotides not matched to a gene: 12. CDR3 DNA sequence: TGCGCCAGCAGTCCTCGGGACAGGGGCCGTCAGGAGCAGTACTTC. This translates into CASSPRDRGRQEQYF.

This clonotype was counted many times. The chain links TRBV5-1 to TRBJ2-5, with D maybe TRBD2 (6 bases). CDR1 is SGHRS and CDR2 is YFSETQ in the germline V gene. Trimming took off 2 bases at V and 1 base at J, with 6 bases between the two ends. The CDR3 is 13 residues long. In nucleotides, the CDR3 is TGCGCCAGCAGCTTCGGGGGCCAAGAGACCCAGTACTTC. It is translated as CASSFGGQETQYF.

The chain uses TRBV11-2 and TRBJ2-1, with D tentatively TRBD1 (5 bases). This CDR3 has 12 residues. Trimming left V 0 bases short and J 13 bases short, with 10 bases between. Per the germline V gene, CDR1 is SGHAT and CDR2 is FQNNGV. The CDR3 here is CASSLDRASQFF. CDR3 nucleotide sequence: TGTGCCAGCAGCTTAGACAGGGCTTCCCAGTTCTTC. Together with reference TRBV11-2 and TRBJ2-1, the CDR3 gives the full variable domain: EAGVAQSPRYKIIEKRQSVAFWCNPISGHATLYWYQQILGQGPKLLIQFQNNGVVDDSQLPKDRFSAERLKGVDSTLKIQPAKLEDSAVYLCASSLDRASQFFGPGTRLTVL.

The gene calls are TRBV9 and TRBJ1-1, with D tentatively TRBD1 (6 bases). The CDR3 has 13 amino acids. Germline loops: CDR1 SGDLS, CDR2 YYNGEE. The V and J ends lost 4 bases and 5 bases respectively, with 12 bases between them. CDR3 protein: CASSSGARTEAFF. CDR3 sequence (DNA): TGTGCCAGCAGCTCGGGGGCGCGGACTGAAGCTTTCTTT.

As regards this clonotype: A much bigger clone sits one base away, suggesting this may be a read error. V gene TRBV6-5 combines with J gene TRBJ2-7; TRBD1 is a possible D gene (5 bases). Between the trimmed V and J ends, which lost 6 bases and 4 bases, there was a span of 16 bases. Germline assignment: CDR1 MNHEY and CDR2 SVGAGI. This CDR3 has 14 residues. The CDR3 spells CASSRVRMGYEQYF. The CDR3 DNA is TGTGCCAGCAGCAGGGTCAGGATGGGTTACGAGCAGTACTTC.

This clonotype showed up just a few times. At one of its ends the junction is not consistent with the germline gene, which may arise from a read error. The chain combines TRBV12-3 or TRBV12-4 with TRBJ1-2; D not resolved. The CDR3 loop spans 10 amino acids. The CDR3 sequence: CASSFETWGF. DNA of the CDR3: TGTGCCAGCAGTTTTGAAACTTGGGGCTTC.

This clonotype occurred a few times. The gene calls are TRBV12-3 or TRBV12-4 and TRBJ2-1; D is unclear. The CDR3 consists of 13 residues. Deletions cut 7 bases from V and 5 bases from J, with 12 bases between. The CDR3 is CASTQMGNNEQFF. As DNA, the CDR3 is TGTGCCAGCACCCAAATGGGGAACAATGAGCAGTTCTTC.

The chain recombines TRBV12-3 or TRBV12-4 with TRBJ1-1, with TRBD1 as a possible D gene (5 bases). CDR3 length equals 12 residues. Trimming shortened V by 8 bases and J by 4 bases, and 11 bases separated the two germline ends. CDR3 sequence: CASLGGATEAFF. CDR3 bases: TGTGCCAGCCTGGGAGGGGCCACTGAAGCTTTCTTT.